The present TCR beta chain was sequenced within a study of long-term antiretroviral therapy in people with HIV. Details on this clone: Sequence at one end of the junction differs from germline and may be a read error.

The assay, immunoSEQ v3.0, was run at survey level. This table comes from immunoSEQ multiplex PCR, and its TCRdb copy is limited to in-frame clones, with some not included. Of roughly 30,000 clones listed, approximately 90% were seen once; the top ten hold over 4%. Germline CDR1 SGHRS, CDR2 YFSETQ. This CDR3 is 15 amino acids long. The J gene is TRBJ2-7, the V gene TRBV5-1, with D perhaps given as TRBD1 or TRBD2 (5 bases each). This clonotype originated in a young man with HIV. Sequences were derived from unsorted PBMCs, sampled 3.1 years after starting antiretroviral therapy. The CDR3 here is CASSLEGSLSHEQYF. The CDR3 DNA is TGCGCCAGCAGCTTGGAGGGGAGCCTCTCCCACGAGCAGTACTTC. Full variable domain (rest looked up from reference TRBV5-1 and TRBJ2-7): KAGVTQTPRYLIKTRGQQVTLSCSPISGHRSVSWYQQTPGQGLQFLFEYFSETQRNKGNFPGRFSGRQFSNSRSEMNVSTLELGDSALYLCASSLEGSLSHEQYFGPGTRLTVT.